The TCR beta chain described here comes from a study of CD8+ T cells in alopecia areata. This CDR3 region has 14 residues. Germline V CDR1 and CDR2: SNHLY, FYNNEI. Trimming took off 8 bases at V and 5 bases at J, with 17 bases between the two ends. Extraction and reverse transcription of RNA yielded cDNA as the sequencing template. TCRdb's copy holds only in-frame clones and misses some; the assay was immunoSEQ multiplex PCR. The sample yields about 100,000 clones, roughly 55% seen once. Sequenced: NKG2D-low CD8+ T cells sorted from blood. This chain connects TRBV2 to TRBJ2-3; D is tentatively TRBD1 or TRBD2 (5 bases each). The origin of this receptor is a human donor with alopecia areata. For the CDR3, the DNA is TGTGCCAGCCCGGCAGGGAGAGTTCTAGATACGCAGTATTTT. Its protein is CASPAGRVLDTQYF.